This is a list of T cell receptor beta chains from one sample in a study of blood T cell repertoires in COVID-19. Clones were sequenced by immunoSEQ multiplex PCR, and TCRdb holds only the in-frame ones, with some missing. The sample holds about 280,000 clones; about 90% are singletons and the top ten take 11%. Sequencing used peripheral blood. The receptors shown here come from a woman in her twenties or thirties with COVID-19, enrolled during active disease. Each CDR3 is given without its conserved first and last residue. Each record gives: J gene, V gene, CDR3 protein.

TRBJ2-5 TRBV18 ASSPQTGETQY
TRBJ2-1 TRBV21-1 ASSKALFGTGAEDEQF
TRBJ1-2 TRBV6-5 ASSYGDRSGYT
TRBJ1-4 TRBV7-9 AAGGRVNEKLF
TRBJ1-1 TRBV9 ASSALQGFDTEAF
TRBJ1-2 TRBV4-2 ASSQDLTGGADGYT
TRBJ2-7 TRBV19 ASSAAGQGGYEQY
TRBJ2-2 TRBV7-2 ASSYFWGYLNTGELF
TRBJ1-3 TRBV5-1 ASSAREATRGNTIY
TRBJ1-5 TRBV7-9 ASSLDHSQPQH